Each of the 17 T cell receptor beta chains below was sequenced from the same sample in a study of response to subunit inactivated influenza vaccine. A single record per CDR3 protein comes from TCRdb applying MiXCR to the RT-PCR reads. The sample has roughly 500,000 distinct CDR3 sequences, 16% seen once; the top ten hold 2.5% to 3.5%. Here the sequenced sample was CD4+ T cells sorted from PBMCs, taken 23 to 25 months after vaccination. These receptors all stem from a man between 50 and 75 years old who received an inactivated influenza vaccine.

The chain recombines TRBV6-5 with TRBJ1-6, with unresolved D. There are 16 residues in the CDR3. Trimming removed 4 bases at V and 9 bases at J, with 19 bases between. CDR1 is MNHEY and CDR2 is SVGAGI in the germline V gene. The CDR3 coding sequence is TGTGCCAGCAGTTGGGATGAGAGAATACCGGGTTCACCCCTCCACTTT. Translation: CASSWDERIPGSPLHF.

There are a few counts of this clonotype. The gene calls are TRBV20-1 and TRBJ2-2, with TRBD1 identical over 9 bases. The CDR3 contains 13 residues. J gave up 4 bases and V 8 bases, and 5 bases lay outside the gene matches. Germline V gene sequence: CDR1 DFQATT, CDR2 SNEGSKA (reference sequence). CDR3 nucleotides: TGCAGTACGGACAGGGGAGGCACCGGGGAGCTGTTTTTT. Translating it yields CSTDRGGTGELFF.

This clonotype was seen a handful of times. The chain joins TRBV7-9 to TRBJ2-3; no definite D call. Germline-derived CDR1 and CDR2 are SEHNR and FQNEAQ (reference sequence). The CDR3 runs to 15 residues. V lost 7 bases, J lost 0 bases, and 14 bases lay in between. Here the CDR3 reads CASTKTETSTDTQYF. As DNA, the CDR3 is TGTGCCAGCACCAAGACTGAAACTAGCACAGATACGCAGTATTTT.

The CDR3 nucleotides are TGTGCCAGCAGTGACAGGGTACGCACTGAAGCTTTCTTT. This translates into CASSDRVRTEAFF. This chain joins TRBV12-3 or TRBV12-4 and TRBJ1-1; TRBD1 matches at 7 bases. The ends lost 5 bases at V and 4 bases at J; junction bases unmatched: 4. This CDR3 comprises 13 residues.

This clonotype was counted only a few times. The chain combines TRBV10-3 with TRBJ2-2, with D possibly being TRBD2 (6 bases). Germline CDR1 reads ENHRY; CDR2 reads SYGVKD. This CDR3 has 14 amino acids. The germline V and J ends were trimmed by 7 bases and 1 base, with 10 bases remaining between them. The chain's CDR3 is CAIKAGRNTGELFF. The DNA for the CDR3 is TGTGCCATCAAAGCGGGCCGGAACACCGGGGAGCTGTTTTTT.

This clonotype was seen a few times. This chain connects TRBV9 to TRBJ2-3; 9 bases agree with TRBD2. Looked up from germline, CDR1 is SGDLS and CDR2 is YYNGEE. V trimming: 2 bases; J trimming: 0 bases; junction bases outside the gene matches: 7. CDR3 size: 17 residues. CDR3 loop: CASSVGLAGTSTDTQYF. Written as DNA, the CDR3 is TGTGCCAGCAGCGTCGGTCTAGCGGGGACCAGCACAGATACGCAGTATTTT.

V and J are TRBV20-1 and TRBJ2-1; the D is unclear. The CDR3 is 14 amino acids. The germline CDR1 and CDR2 sequences are DFQATT and SNEGSKA (reference sequence). The V end was cut by 8 bases, the J end by 3 bases, with 17 bases between. The CDR3 DNA follows: TGCAGTTGGAACCGAGGAAAATACTACAATGAGCAGTTCTTC. Translated: CSWNRGKYYNEQFF.

This clonotype has at least ten counts. The chain combines TRBV20-1 with TRBJ2-1, with 7 bases identical to TRBD1. Trimming cost V 6 bases and J 9 bases; bases outside gene matches: 17. Germline V gene data show CDR1 as DFQATT and CDR2 as SNEGSKA (reference sequence). The CDR3 has 15 residues. The CDR3 loop is CSAPDTRQGAREQFF. The DNA for the CDR3 is TGCAGTGCCCCCGACACCCGACAGGGAGCACGTGAGCAGTTCTTC.

This chain links TRBV5-1 with TRBJ2-7; no reliable D call. The germline V gene encodes CDR1 SGHRS and CDR2 YFSETQ. The CDR3 consists of 12 residues. Trimming removed 4 bases at V and 1 base at J, with 6 bases between. This chain's CDR3 is CASSDVSYEQYF. In DNA, the CDR3 is TGCGCCAGCAGCGACGTATCCTACGAGCAGTACTTC. Supplemented by reference TRBV5-1 and TRBJ2-7, the full variable domain reads KAGVTQTPRYLIKTRGQQVTLSCSPISGHRSVSWYQQTPGQGLQFLFEYFSETQRNKGNFPGRFSGRQFSNSRSEMNVSTLELGDSALYLCASSDVSYEQYFGPGTRLTVT.

This clonotype was counted a few times. The chain recombines TRBV4-1 with TRBJ2-2; D not certain. Deletions cut 4 bases from V and 0 bases from J, with 9 bases between. The CDR3 extends over 15 amino acids. Germline CDR1 is MGHRA and CDR2 is YSYEKL. The CDR3 here is CASSRKQTNTGELFF. The DNA of the CDR3 is TGCGCCAGCAGCCGTAAACAAACGAACACCGGGGAGCTGTTTTTT.

This clonotype has just a few counts. The chain combines TRBV20-1 with TRBJ1-4; weak D call: TRBD1 (6 bases). CDR1 and CDR2 from the germline V gene are DFQATT and SNEGSKA (reference sequence). This CDR3 has 14 amino acids. CDR3: CSVRGISHNEKLFF. CDR3 sequence (DNA): TGCAGCGTCAGGGGTATCTCCCACAATGAAAAACTGTTTTTT.

This clonotype was counted between two and nine times. The V gene is TRBV20-1, the J gene TRBJ2-1; D is uncertain. V lost 5 bases and J 8 bases, leaving 22 bases between the germline ends. The CDR3 covers 15 residues. The germline CDR1 and CDR2 sequences are DFQATT and SNEGSKA (reference sequence). The CDR3 coding sequence is TGCAGTGCTCCCCCCAGTTTAAGGTCCTTCCATGAGCAGTTCTTC. Amino acid sequence: CSAPPSLRSFHEQFF.

V gene TRBV20-1 combines with J gene TRBJ2-3; 11 positions match TRBD1. Germline V gives CDR1 DFQATT, CDR2 SNEGSKA (reference sequence). This CDR3 is 14 amino acids long. Germline trimming cut 6 bases from V and 5 bases from J; bases unmatched to any gene: 7. The CDR3 coding sequence is TGCAGTGCCCTGGACAGGGGGCCGGGAGATACGCAGTATTTT. Amino acids: CSALDRGPGDTQYF.

This clonotype was counted at least ten times. The chain employs TRBV4-1 and TRBJ1-4; 9 bases align to TRBD1. With V trimmed by 4 bases and J by 7 bases, 7 bases remained unmatched. The CDR3 is 15 residues long. Germline CDR1 and CDR2: MGHRA and YSYEKL. Written as DNA, the CDR3 is TGCGCCAGCAGCCCCGCGACAGGGGGAATTGAAAAACTGTTTTTT. This sequence encodes CASSPATGGIEKLFF.

This clonotype was observed a few times. This sequence joins TRBV6-2 or TRBV6-3 and TRBJ2-7, with 11 bases that match TRBD2. Germline-derived CDR1 and CDR2 are MNHEY and SVGEGT. The trim removed 8 bases at V and 0 bases at J, leaving 3 bases unmatched. CDR3 length: 14 amino acids. The chain's CDR3 is CASHLAGGSYEQYF. The DNA for the CDR3 is TGTGCCAGCCACCTAGCGGGAGGCTCCTACGAGCAGTACTTC.

This clonotype was seen a few times. The chain couples TRBV12-3 or TRBV12-4 to TRBJ2-7; TRBD1 agrees at 8 bases. V was pared by 7 bases and J by 3 bases, with 8 bases of the junction left unmatched. CDR3 length: 14 residues. CDR3 DNA sequence: TGTGCCAGCACTCTCACAGGGGGTCACTACGAGCAGTACTTC. Translated, it gives CASTLTGGHYEQYF.

This clonotype was counted a few times. The J gene is TRBJ2-1, the V gene TRBV6-1; D may be TRBD2 (5 bases). Per germline, CDR1 MNHNS and CDR2 SASEGT. With 3 bases removed from V and 3 bases from J, the gap between germline ends came to 12 bases. The CDR3 is 15 amino acids. CDR3 in amino acids: CASSDNPRGYNEQFF. The CDR3 DNA reads TGTGCCAGCAGTGATAACCCCCGGGGCTACAATGAGCAGTTCTTC.